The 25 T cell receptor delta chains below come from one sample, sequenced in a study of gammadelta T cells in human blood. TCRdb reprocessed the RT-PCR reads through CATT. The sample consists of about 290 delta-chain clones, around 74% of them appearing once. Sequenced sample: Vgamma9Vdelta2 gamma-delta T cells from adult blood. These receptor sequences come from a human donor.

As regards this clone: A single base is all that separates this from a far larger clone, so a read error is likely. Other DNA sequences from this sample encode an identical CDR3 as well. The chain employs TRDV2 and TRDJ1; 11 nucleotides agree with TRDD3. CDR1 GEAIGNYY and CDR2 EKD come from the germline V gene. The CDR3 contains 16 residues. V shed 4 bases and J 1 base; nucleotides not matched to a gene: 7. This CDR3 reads CACDPLLGDTTDKLIF. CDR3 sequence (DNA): TGTGCCTGTGATCCCCTCCTGGGGGATACCACCGATAAACTCATCTTT.

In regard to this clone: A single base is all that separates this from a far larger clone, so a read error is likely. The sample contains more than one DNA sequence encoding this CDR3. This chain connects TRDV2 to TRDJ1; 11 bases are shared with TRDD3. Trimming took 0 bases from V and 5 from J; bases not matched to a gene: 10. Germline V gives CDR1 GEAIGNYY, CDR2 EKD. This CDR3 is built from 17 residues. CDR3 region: CACDTVGLGDTSDKLIF. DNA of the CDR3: TGTGCCTGTGACACCGTCGGGCTGGGGGATACAAGTGATAAACTCATCTTT.

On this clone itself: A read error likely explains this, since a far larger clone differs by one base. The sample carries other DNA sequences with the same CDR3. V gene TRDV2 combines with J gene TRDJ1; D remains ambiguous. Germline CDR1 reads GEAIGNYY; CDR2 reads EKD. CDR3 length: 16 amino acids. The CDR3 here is CACDTVGRTDTDKLIF. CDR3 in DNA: TGTGCTTGTGACACCGTTGGAAGAACCGACACCGATAAACTCATCTTT.

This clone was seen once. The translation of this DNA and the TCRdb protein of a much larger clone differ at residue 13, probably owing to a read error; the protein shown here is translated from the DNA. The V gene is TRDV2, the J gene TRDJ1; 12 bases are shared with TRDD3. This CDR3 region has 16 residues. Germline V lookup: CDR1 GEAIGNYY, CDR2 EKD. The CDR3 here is CACDPLLGDTTDELIF. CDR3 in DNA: TGTGCCTGTGATCCCCTACTGGGGGATACCACCGATGAACTCATCTTT.

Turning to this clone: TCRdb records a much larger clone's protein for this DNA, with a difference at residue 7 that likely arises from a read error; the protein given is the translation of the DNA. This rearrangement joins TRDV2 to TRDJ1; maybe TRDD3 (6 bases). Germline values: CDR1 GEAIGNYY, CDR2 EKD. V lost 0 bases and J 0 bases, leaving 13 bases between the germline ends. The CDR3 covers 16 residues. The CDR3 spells CACDTLPGENTDKLIF. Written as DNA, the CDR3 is TGTGCCTGTGACACCCTACCGGGGGAGAACACCGATAAACTCATCTTT.

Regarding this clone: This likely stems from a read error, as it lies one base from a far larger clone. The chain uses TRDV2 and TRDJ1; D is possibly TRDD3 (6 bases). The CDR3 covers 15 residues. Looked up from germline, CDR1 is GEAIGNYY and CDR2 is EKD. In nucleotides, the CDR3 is TGTGCCAGTGACACCGTGGGGATTGACACCGATAAACTCATCTTT. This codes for CASDTVGIDTDKLIF.

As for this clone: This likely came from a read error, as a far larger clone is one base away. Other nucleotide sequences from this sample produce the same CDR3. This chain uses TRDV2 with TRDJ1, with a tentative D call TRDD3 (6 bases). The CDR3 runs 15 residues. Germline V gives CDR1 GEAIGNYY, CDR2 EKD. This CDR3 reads CACDTVGIDTDKLIF. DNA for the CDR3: TGTGCCTGTGACACCGTGGGGATTGACACCGATAAACTAATCTTT.

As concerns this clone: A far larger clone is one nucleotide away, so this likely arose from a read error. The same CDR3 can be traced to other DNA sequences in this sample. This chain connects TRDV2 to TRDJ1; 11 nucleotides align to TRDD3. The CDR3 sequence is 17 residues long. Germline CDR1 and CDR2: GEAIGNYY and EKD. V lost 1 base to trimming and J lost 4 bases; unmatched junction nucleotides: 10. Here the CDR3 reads CACDTVGLGDTSDKLIF. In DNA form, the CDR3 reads TGTGCCTGTGACACTGTCGGGCTGGGGGATACAAGCGATAAACTCATCTTT.

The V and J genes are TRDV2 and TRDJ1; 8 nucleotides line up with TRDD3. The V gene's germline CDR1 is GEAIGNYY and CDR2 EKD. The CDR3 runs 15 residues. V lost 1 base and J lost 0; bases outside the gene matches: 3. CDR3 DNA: TGTGCCTGTGACACGCTGGGGGAGAACACCGATAAACTCATCTTT. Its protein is CACDTLGENTDKLIF.

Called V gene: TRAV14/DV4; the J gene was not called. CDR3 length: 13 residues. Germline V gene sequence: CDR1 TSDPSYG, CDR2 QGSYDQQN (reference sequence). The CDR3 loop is CASSVATSNEQFF. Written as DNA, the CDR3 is TGTGCCAGCAGCGTAGCCACGAGCAATGAGCAGTTCTTC.

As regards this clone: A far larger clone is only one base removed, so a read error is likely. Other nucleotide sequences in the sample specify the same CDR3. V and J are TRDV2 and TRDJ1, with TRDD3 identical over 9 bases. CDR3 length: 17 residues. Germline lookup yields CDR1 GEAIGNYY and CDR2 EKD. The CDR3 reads CACDTLVGDRDTDKLIF. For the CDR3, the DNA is TGTGCCTGTGACACCTTGGTGGGGGATAGAGACACTGATAAACTCATCTTT.

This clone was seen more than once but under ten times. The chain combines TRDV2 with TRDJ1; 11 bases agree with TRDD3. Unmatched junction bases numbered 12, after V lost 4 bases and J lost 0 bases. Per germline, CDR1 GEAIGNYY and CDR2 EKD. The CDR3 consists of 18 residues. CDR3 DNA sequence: TGTGCCTGTGATCCCCTACTGGGGGATAATCAGTACACCGATAAACTCATCTTT. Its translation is CACDPLLGDNQYTDKLIF.

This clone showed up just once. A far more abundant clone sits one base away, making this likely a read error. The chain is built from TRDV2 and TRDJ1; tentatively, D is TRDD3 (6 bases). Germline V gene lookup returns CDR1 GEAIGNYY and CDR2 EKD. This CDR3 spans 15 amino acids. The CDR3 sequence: CACDTLGVFTDKPIF. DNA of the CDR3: TGTGCCTGTGACACTTTGGGGGTTTTCACCGATAAACCCATCTTT.

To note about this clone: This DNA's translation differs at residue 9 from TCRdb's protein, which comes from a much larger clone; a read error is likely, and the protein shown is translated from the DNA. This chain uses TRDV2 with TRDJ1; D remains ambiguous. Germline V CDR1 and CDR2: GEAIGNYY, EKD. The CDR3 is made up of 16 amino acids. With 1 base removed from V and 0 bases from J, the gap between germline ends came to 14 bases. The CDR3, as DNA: TGTGCCTGTGACACAGTATCCGGATGGTACACCGATAAACTCATCTTT. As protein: CACDTVSGWYTDKLIF.

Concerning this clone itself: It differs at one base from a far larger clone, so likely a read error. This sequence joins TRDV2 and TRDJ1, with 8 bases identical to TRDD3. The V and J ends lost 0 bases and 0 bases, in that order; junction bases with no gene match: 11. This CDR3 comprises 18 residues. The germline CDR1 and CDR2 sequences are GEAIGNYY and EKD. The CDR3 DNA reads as TGTGCCTGTGACACCCTACGGGGGGATAATCAGTACACCGATAAACTCATCTTT. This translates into CACDTLRGDNQYTDKLIF.

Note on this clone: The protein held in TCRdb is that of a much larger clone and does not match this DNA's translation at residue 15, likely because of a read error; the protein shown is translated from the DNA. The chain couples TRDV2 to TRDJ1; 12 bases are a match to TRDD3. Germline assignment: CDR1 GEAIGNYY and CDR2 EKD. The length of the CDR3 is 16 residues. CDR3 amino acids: CACDPLLGDTTDKLTF. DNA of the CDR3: TGTGCCTGTGATCCCCTACTGGGGGATACCACCGATAAACTCACCTTT.

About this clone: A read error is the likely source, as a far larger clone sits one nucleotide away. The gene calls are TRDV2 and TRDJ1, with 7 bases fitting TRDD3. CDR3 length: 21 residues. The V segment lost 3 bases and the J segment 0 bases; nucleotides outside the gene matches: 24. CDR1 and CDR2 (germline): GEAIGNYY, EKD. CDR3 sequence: CACDPATGEYAEVMNTDKLIF. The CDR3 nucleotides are TGTGCCTGTGACCCTGCTACTGGGGAATACGCGGAAGTGATGAACACCGATAAACTCATCTTT.

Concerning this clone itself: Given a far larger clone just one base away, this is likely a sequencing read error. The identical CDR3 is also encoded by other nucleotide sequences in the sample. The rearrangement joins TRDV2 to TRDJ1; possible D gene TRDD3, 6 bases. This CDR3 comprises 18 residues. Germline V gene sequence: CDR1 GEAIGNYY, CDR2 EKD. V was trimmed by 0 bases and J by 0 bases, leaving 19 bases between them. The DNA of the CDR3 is TGTGCCTGTGACACCGTCTGGGGTATGGGTTTAGACACCGATAAACTCATCTTT. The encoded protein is CACDTVWGMGLDTDKLIF.

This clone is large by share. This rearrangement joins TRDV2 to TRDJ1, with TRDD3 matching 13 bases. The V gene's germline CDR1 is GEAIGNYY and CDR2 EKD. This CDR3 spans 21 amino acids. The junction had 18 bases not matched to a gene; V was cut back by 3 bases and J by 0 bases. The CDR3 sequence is CACDPATGGYAEVMNTDKLIF. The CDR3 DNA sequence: TGTGCCTGTGACCCTGCTACTGGGGGATACGCGGAAGTGATGAACACCGATAAACTCATCTTT.

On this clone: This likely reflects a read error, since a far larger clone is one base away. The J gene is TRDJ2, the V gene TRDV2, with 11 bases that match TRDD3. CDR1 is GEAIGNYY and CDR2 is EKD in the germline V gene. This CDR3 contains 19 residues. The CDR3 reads CACDTVGGGYGTLTAPLFF. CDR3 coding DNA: TGTGCCTGTGACACCGTGGGTGGGGGATACGGGACTTTGACAGCACCACTCTTCTTT.

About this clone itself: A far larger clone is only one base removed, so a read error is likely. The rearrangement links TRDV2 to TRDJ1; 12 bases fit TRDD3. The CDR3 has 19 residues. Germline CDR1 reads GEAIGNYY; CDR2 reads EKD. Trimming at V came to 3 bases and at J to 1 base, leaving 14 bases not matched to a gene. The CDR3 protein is CACDGVAGGYALTTDKLIF. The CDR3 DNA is TGTGCCTGTGACGGCGTCGCTGGGGGATACGCCCTAACCACCGATAAACTCATCTTT.

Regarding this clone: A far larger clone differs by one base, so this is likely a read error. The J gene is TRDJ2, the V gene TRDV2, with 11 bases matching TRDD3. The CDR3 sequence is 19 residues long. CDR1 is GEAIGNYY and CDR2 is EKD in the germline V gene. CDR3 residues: CACDTVGGGYGTLTAQRFF. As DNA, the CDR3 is TGTGCCTGTGACACCGTGGGTGGGGGATACGGGACTTTGACAGCACAACGCTTCTTT.

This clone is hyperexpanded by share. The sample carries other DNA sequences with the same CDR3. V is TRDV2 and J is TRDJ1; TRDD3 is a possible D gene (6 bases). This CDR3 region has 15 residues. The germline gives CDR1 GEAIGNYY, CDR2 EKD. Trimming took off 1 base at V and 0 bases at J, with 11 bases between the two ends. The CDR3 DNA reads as TGTGCCTGTGACACGCTGGGGCAACACACCGATAAACTCATCTTT. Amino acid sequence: CACDTLGQHTDKLIF.

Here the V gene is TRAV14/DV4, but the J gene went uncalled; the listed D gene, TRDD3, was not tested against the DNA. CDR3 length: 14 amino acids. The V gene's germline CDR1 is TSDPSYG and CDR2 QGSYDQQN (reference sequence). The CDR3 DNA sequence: TGTGCCAGCAGCCCTAGCGGGGTAACCTACGAGCAGTACTTC. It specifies CASSPSGVTYEQYF.

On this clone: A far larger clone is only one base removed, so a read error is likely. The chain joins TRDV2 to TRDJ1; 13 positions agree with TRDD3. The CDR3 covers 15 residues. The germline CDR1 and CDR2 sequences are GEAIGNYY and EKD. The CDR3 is CACVLGDTYTDKPIF. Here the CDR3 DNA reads TGTGCCTGTGTACTGGGGGATACGTACACCGATAAACCCATCTTT.